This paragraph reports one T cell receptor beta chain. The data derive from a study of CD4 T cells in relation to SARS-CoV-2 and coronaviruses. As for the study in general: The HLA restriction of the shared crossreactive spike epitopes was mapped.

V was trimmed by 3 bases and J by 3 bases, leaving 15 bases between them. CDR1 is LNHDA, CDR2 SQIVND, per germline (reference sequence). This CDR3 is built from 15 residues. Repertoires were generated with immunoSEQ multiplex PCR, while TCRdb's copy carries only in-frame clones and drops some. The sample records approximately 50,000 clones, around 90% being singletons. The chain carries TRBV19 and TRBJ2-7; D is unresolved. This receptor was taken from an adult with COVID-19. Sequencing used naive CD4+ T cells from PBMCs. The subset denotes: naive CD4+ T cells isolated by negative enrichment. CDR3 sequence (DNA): TGTGCCAGTAGTATTCAGGCTAGTCTGCACTACGAGCAGTACTTC. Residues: CASSIQASLHYEQYF. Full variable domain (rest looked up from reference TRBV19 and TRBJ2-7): DGGITQSPKYLFRKEGQNVTLSCEQNLNHDAMYWYRQDPGQGLRLIYYSQIVNDFQKGDIAEGYSVSREKKESFPLTVTSAQKNPTAFYLCASSIQASLHYEQYFGPGTRLTVT.